This T cell receptor (beta chain) was found in a study of radiation and T cells in renal cell carcinoma. Study-wide results and caveats: Without pretreatment biopsies, baseline tumor clonotype presence was undetermined. Dominant CDR3 motifs occupied more repertoire in irradiated than control tumors.

This sample's treatment: 15 Gy SBRT to primary tumor, nephrectomy 4 weeks later. The repertoire was sequenced with immunoSEQ multiplex PCR; TCRdb's copy has only in-frame clones and lacks some. The sample gives under 20,000 clones, around three fifths of which show up once; 25% to 30% is in the top ten. With respect to this clone: Its antigen is as yet unknown.

Germline CDR1 and CDR2: SGHDT and YYEEEE. Trimming took off 2 bases at V and 3 bases at J, with 14 bases between the two ends. The CDR3 spans 16 residues. The clonotype was recovered from a woman in her 70s with renal cell carcinoma. This specimen was tumor tissue, taken from a patient whose treatment included radiotherapy and nephrectomy. V gene TRBV5-6 combines with J gene TRBJ2-2; no reliable D call. DNA for the CDR3: TGTGCCAGCAGCTTCCCCCAGGCCCGGGACACCGGGGAGCTGTTTTTT. This gives the protein CASSFPQARDTGELFF.